Below are 2 T cell receptor beta chains sequenced from a single sample in a study of blood T cell repertoires in COVID-19. The table came from immunoSEQ multiplex PCR; TCRdb's copy has only in-frame clones and leaves some out. The table has approximately 210,000 clones, less than 90% seen once. The sample consisted of peripheral blood. Receptor source: a woman older than 75 with COVID-19, enrolled during active disease.

This sequence joins TRBV13 and TRBJ1-3; D gene uncertain. This CDR3 is built from 15 residues. The ends were cut back, 4 bases at V and 1 base at J, with 11 bases in the middle. CDR1 is PRHDT, CDR2 FYEKMQ, per germline (reference sequence). DNA for the CDR3: TGTGCCAGCAGCTCCGGCCGAGGATCTGGAAACACCATATATTTT. It specifies CASSSGRGSGNTIYF.

This rearrangement joins TRBV6-6 to TRBJ1-2; a possible D gene is TRBD1 (6 bases). The germline CDR1 and CDR2 sequences are MNHNY and SVGAGI (reference sequence). V shed 5 bases and J shed 3 bases, with 13 bases lying between them. The CDR3 sequence is 14 residues long. This CDR3 reads CASSRTGKDYGYTF. In DNA, the CDR3 is TGTGCCAGCAGTCGAACAGGGAAAGACTATGGCTACACCTTC.